The 18 T cell receptor beta chains listed next were all sequenced from one sample in a study of T cell responses to AZD1222 COVID-19 vaccine. The repertoire was sequenced with immunoSEQ multiplex PCR; TCRdb's copy has only in-frame clones and lacks some. The sample contains roughly 150,000 clones, roughly 91% of which appear only once. The sequencing used peripheral blood, collected 28 days after the second AZD1222 dose. These receptors came from an adult who received the AZD1222 COVID-19 vaccine.

J is TRBJ2-4 and V is TRBV30; D call uncertain. Trimming took 3 bases from V and 0 from J, leaving 6 bases between them. Germline CDR1 is GTSNPN and CDR2 is SVGIG (reference sequence). This CDR3 has 13 amino acids. The DNA for the CDR3 is TGTGCCTGGAGCAGGTTAGCCAAAAACATTCAGTACTTC. It yields the protein CAWSRLAKNIQYF.

This chain connects TRBV20-1 to TRBJ2-3; 8 nucleotides align to TRBD1. CDR3 length equals 16 residues. V shed 3 bases and J 1 base; nucleotides not matched to a gene: 9. CDR1 DFQATT and CDR2 SNEGSKA come from the germline V gene (reference sequence). This CDR3 is CSASARTGLGTDTQYF. The CDR3 DNA reads TGCAGTGCTAGTGCGAGGACAGGGTTAGGCACAGATACGCAGTATTTT.

The chain employs TRBV3-1 (or the pseudogene TRBV3-2) and TRBJ2-7; possibly TRBD2 for D (6 bases). Germline values: CDR1 LGHDT, CDR2 YNNKEL (reference sequence). Trimming took off 6 bases at V and 0 bases at J, with 15 bases between the two ends. This CDR3 is 15 amino acids long. The CDR3 here is CASSHLAGSSYEQYF. DNA of the CDR3: TGTGCCAGCAGTCATCTCGCGGGGAGCTCCTACGAGCAGTACTTC.

The CDR3 loop is CAALPGSNVAKNIQYF. CDR3 coding DNA: TGTGCCGCACTCCCAGGATCGAACGTAGCCAAAAACATTCAGTACTTC. The genes are TRBV28 and TRBJ2-4; the D is unclear. V gave up 11 bases and J gave up 0 bases, with 20 bases separating them. Germline V gives CDR1 MDHEN, CDR2 SYDVKM. CDR3 size: 16 residues.

The J gene is TRBJ2-7, the V gene TRBV11-2; D possibly corresponds to TRBD2 (6 bases). This CDR3 contains 14 residues. V was trimmed by 2 bases and J by 2 bases, leaving 10 bases between them. Germline V gene lookup returns CDR1 SGHAT and CDR2 FQNNGV. CDR3: CASSLMGGTYEQYF. The DNA for the CDR3 is TGTGCCAGCAGCTTAATGGGAGGTACCTACGAGCAGTACTTC.

The CDR3: CASSPWGTAKNTEAFF. DNA of the CDR3: TGTGCCAGCAGCCCCTGGGGGACAGCAAAGAACACTGAAGCTTTCTTT. The chain is built from TRBV3-1 (or the pseudogene TRBV3-2) and TRBJ1-1; 7 bases align to TRBD1. Trimming took 4 bases from V and 1 from J; bases not matched to a gene: 9. Germline-derived CDR1 and CDR2 are LGHDT and YNNKEL (reference sequence). This CDR3 comprises 16 residues.

The chain recombines TRBV4-3 with TRBJ1-2; D remains unclear. This CDR3 comprises 14 residues. V was pared by 1 base and J by 2 bases, with 8 bases between. CDR1 LGHNA and CDR2 YSLEER come from the germline V gene. CDR3 DNA sequence: TGCGCCAGCAGCCAAGGGGTAACGAACTATGGCTACACCTTC. Protein sequence: CASSQGVTNYGYTF.

The chain joins TRBV5-4 to TRBJ2-7; tentatively, D is TRBD1 (6 bases). The V end lost 1 base, the J end lost 5 bases, and 10 bases lay between the germline ends. Germline CDR1 SGHNT, CDR2 YYREEE (reference sequence). The CDR3 is made up of 13 amino acids. The CDR3 DNA reads as TGTGCCAGCAGCTTGACAGGGTATGACGAGCAGTACTTC. Translation gives CASSLTGYDEQYF. Using reference TRBV5-4 and TRBJ2-7 for the parts outside the CDR3, the full variable domain is ETGVTQSPTHLIKTRGQQVTLRCSSQSGHNTVSWYQQALGQGPQFIFQYYREEENGRGNFPPRFSGLQFPNYSSELNVNALELDDSALYLCASSLTGYDEQYFGPGTRLTVT.

The chain joins TRBV21-1 to TRBJ1-2. TRBV21-1 is an annotated pseudogene. This CDR3 has 16 residues. CDR3 protein: CASSKEEGPAVYGYTF. The CDR3, as DNA: TGTGCCAGCAGCAAAGAAGAGGGCCCCGCCGTCTATGGCTACACCTTC.

The V and J genes are TRBV6-1 and TRBJ2-3; 8 bases map to TRBD1. The V and J ends lost 1 base and 2 bases, in that order; junction bases with no gene match: 2. The CDR3 consists of 15 residues. Germline assignment: CDR1 MNHNS and CDR2 SASEGT. The CDR3 loop is CASSEGTGNTDTQYF. The CDR3 DNA reads as TGTGCCAGCAGTGAAGGGACAGGGAACACAGATACGCAGTATTTT.

The gene calls are TRBV28 and TRBJ1-5; 8 bases line up with TRBD1. Germline CDR1 and CDR2: MDHEN and SYDVKM. Trimming cost V 3 bases and J 3 bases; bases outside gene matches: 1. The CDR3 totals 14 residues. In DNA form, the CDR3 reads TGTGCCAGCAGTTTGGACAGGGTCAATCAGCCCCAGCATTTT. It specifies CASSLDRVNQPQHF.

V is TRBV6-1 and J is TRBJ2-7, with D uncertain. V was pared by 1 base and J by 6 bases, with 13 bases between. CDR3 length equals 14 residues. Per the germline V gene, CDR1 is MNHNS and CDR2 is SASEGT. This chain's CDR3 is CASSEVPGWGEQYF. The CDR3 DNA reads as TGTGCCAGCAGTGAAGTTCCCGGGTGGGGCGAGCAGTACTTC.

V usage is TRBV5-8 and J usage is TRBJ2-2; D remains ambiguous. This CDR3 has 15 residues. The V end lost 4 bases, the J end lost 0 bases, and 10 bases lay between the germline ends. The germline gives CDR1 SGHTS, CDR2 YDEGEE. The CDR3 protein is CASSRDGANTGELFF. In DNA, the CDR3 is TGTGCCAGCAGCCGCGACGGCGCGAACACCGGGGAGCTGTTTTTT.

The chain is built from TRBV13 and TRBJ2-1; TRBD2 agrees at 9 bases. The CDR3 sequence is 14 residues long. V was pared by 4 bases and J by 13 bases, with 11 bases of the junction left unmatched. Germline loops: CDR1 PRHDT, CDR2 FYEKMQ (reference sequence). The CDR3 DNA reads as TGTGCCAGCAGCTCCCCGGCGGGGGGGCCGGAACAGTTCTTC. Translation: CASSSPAGGPEQFF.

This chain connects TRBV10-1 to TRBJ1-2, with 8 bases fitting TRBD1. The germline V gene encodes CDR1 WNHNN and CDR2 SYGVQD (reference sequence). V shed 4 bases and J 4 bases; nucleotides not matched to a gene: 11. This CDR3 comprises 16 residues. The CDR3 spells CASSGFLGQGPYGYTF. The CDR3 DNA reads TGCGCCAGCAGTGGATTCCTAGGACAGGGACCCTATGGCTACACCTTC.

The V and J genes are TRBV3-1 (or the pseudogene TRBV3-2) and TRBJ1-1, with TRBD1 matching over 10 bases. This CDR3 comprises 16 residues. V gave up 2 bases and J gave up 3 bases; unmatched junction bases: 6. In germline, CDR1 is LGHDT, CDR2 YNNKEL (reference sequence). This chain's CDR3 is CASSQWTGGLDTEAFF. Written as DNA, the CDR3 is TGTGCCAGCAGCCAATGGACAGGGGGGCTGGACACTGAAGCTTTCTTT.

The rearrangement joins TRBV11-3 to TRBJ2-7, with 10 bases identical to TRBD1. J lost 4 bases, V lost 1 base, and 4 bases had no gene match. Germline lookup yields CDR1 SGHNT and CDR2 YENEEA. This CDR3 has 15 amino acids. CDR3 sequence: CASSLAGGQGYEQYF. CDR3 sequence (DNA): TGTGCCAGCAGCTTAGCAGGGGGACAGGGGTACGAGCAGTACTTC.

J is TRBJ2-1 and V is TRBV29-1; TRBD2 aligns across 8 bases. The V and J ends lost 3 bases and 9 bases, in that order; junction bases with no gene match: 4. Germline assignment: CDR1 SQVTM and CDR2 ANQGSEA. The CDR3 length is 12 residues. The CDR3, as DNA: TGCAGCGTTGAGTCCGGGAGGGGTGAGCAGTTCTTC. Protein product: CSVESGRGEQFF.